This TCR beta chain was observed in a study of shared clonotypes between healthy human individuals. Points from the study as a whole: Estimated richness was generally greater in naive than memory subsets.

At a deep level, the assay was run. Per the study methods: Junction-only sequences without quality scores were provided by ImmunoSEQ, so filtering was different. The assay was immunoSEQ multiplex PCR, and TCRdb's table has in-frame clones only and misses some. For V, J and clone size, that table is used; D and trimming come from the DNA. Of about 1 million clones listed, about 70% are singletons. As for this clone: No antigen is known for it.

Per germline, CDR1 SGHTA and CDR2 FQGNSA. Trimming stripped 5 bases from V and 3 bases from J, with 17 bases between. The CDR3 totals 15 residues. V gene TRBV7-2 combines with J gene TRBJ2-7; D unclear. Input material: memory CD4+ T cells sorted from blood. Subset defined: CD45RA-negative fraction. This sequence was found in a man younger than 35 in good health. CDR3 bases: TGTGCCAGCAGCCCGCCCCCCCGGTCGGACTACGAGCAGTACTTC. Its protein product is CASSPPPRSDYEQYF. Full variable domain (missing parts from reference TRBV7-2 and TRBJ2-7): GAGVSQSPSNKVTEKGKDVELRCDPISGHTALYWYRQSLGQGLEFLIYFQGNSAPDKSGLPSDRFSAERTGGSVSTLTIQRTQQEDSAVYLCASSPPPRSDYEQYFGPGTRLTVT.